The 25 T cell receptor beta chains given below trace back to one sample, sequenced in a study of T cell repertoires in cytomegalovirus infection. TCRdb fed the reads into MiXCR, producing one record per CDR3 protein. The sample includes about 250,000 distinct CDR3 sequences, approximately 17% of them seen just once. The sample was CD8+ T cells from PBMCs. The receptors originated from a human donor in good health (CMV status not recorded). Some clones in this sample may be carry-over from other donors' samples.

This clonotype showed up just a few times. This chain joins TRBV5-6 and TRBJ1-2; D may be TRBD1 (5 bases). This CDR3 is 14 amino acids long. From germline, CDR1 is SGHDT and CDR2 YYEEEE. V was trimmed by 4 bases and J by 1 base, leaving 11 bases between them. The CDR3 DNA reads TGTGCCAGCAGCCCGGGACGGCTTAACTATGGCTACACCTTC. It translates to CASSPGRLNYGYTF. The full variable domain, completed using reference TRBV5-6 and TRBJ1-2, is DAGVTQSPTHLIKTRGQQVTLRCSPKSGHDTVSWYQQALGQGPQFIFQYYEEEERQRGNFPDRFSGHQFPNYSSELNVNALLLGDSALYLCASSPGRLNYGYTFGSGTRLTVV.

The sample holds many counts of this clonotype. The rearrangement joins TRBV14 to TRBJ1-1, with D uncertain. From germline, CDR1 is SGHDN and CDR2 FVKESK. The V and J ends lost 3 bases and 8 bases respectively, with 7 bases between them. CDR3 length equals 11 residues. The CDR3 nucleotides read TGTGCCAGCAGCCAGGGTGTAGAAGCTTTCTTT. Its protein is CASSQGVEAFF.

This clonotype was detected a few times. The rearrangement joins TRBV10-2 to TRBJ2-7; no firm D call. This CDR3 comprises 19 residues. Trimming cost V 2 bases and J 4 bases, with 27 bases left between them. Germline V gene data show CDR1 as WSHSY and CDR2 as SAAADI. CDR3 sequence (DNA): TGCGCCAGCAGTGAGCCAATAAACACACGCAAGGGAACTAAATACGAGCAGTACTTC. Its translation is CASSEPINTRKGTKYEQYF.

V usage is TRBV9 and J usage is TRBJ2-5, with D unclear. The CDR3 spans 11 residues. Trimming removed 2 bases at V and 5 bases at J, with 4 bases between. Germline values: CDR1 SGDLS, CDR2 YYNGEE. CDR3 amino acids: CASSVVETQYF. CDR3 coding DNA: TGTGCCAGCAGCGTCGTGGAGACCCAGTACTTC.

The rearrangement uses TRBV28 and TRBJ2-5; TRBD2 agrees at 10 bases. The V segment lost 6 bases and the J segment 2 bases; nucleotides outside the gene matches: 0. This CDR3 has 13 amino acids. Germline-derived CDR1 and CDR2 are MDHEN and SYDVKM. The CDR3 DNA sequence: TGTGCCAGCAGGACTAGCGGGCAAGAGACCCAGTACTTC. This encodes CASRTSGQETQYF.

This clonotype occurred many times. The rearrangement joins TRBV7-2 to TRBJ2-7; D is undetermined. Trimming took 5 bases from V and 0 from J, leaving 17 bases between them. This CDR3 is built from 16 residues. CDR1 SGHTA and CDR2 FQGNSA come from the germline V gene. The CDR3: CASSLTPARSSYEQYF. The CDR3 nucleotides are TGTGCCAGCAGCCTTACTCCCGCCAGGAGCTCCTACGAGCAGTACTTC. Using reference TRBV7-2 and TRBJ2-7 for the parts outside the CDR3, the full variable domain is GAGVSQSPSNKVTEKGKDVELRCDPISGHTALYWYRQSLGQGLEFLIYFQGNSAPDKSGLPSDRFSAERTGGSVSTLTIQRTQQEDSAVYLCASSLTPARSSYEQYFGPGTRLTVT.

This clonotype was detected only a few times. The chain is built from TRBV28 and TRBJ2-7; D call uncertain. CDR3 length: 12 amino acids. V was trimmed by 6 bases and J by 3 bases, leaving 9 bases between them. Germline V CDR1 and CDR2: MDHEN, SYDVKM. In DNA form, the CDR3 reads TGTGCCAGCAGGCAGTCCGGCTACGAGCAGTACTTC. Its protein is CASRQSGYEQYF.

The genes are TRBV20-1 and TRBJ2-1, with TRBD1 as a possible D gene (6 bases). Germline V gene sequence: CDR1 DFQATT, CDR2 SNEGSKA (reference sequence). Trimming left V 1 base short and J 4 bases short, with 11 bases between. The CDR3 covers 14 residues. The CDR3 loop is CSARGTENYNEQFF. In DNA form, the CDR3 reads TGCAGTGCTAGAGGGACAGAAAATTACAATGAGCAGTTCTTC.

This clonotype has just a few counts. The J gene is TRBJ2-3, the V gene TRBV6-2 or TRBV6-3; D might be TRBD1 or TRBD2, each matching 5 bases. The CDR3 consists of 14 residues. The ends were cut back, 2 bases at V and 2 bases at J, with 8 bases in the middle. The germline V gene has CDR1 MNHEY and CDR2 SVGEGT. CDR3: CASSYIGATDTQYF. The CDR3 DNA reads TGTGCCAGCAGTTACATCGGGGCCACAGATACGCAGTATTTT.

This clonotype was found many times. J is TRBJ2-3 and V is TRBV12-3 or TRBV12-4; D might be TRBD1 (6 bases). This CDR3 is built from 15 residues. V lost 6 bases to trimming and J lost 4 bases, with 17 bases between them. CDR3 sequence reads: CASSPTGMLADTQYF. The CDR3, as DNA: TGTGCCAGCAGCCCAACAGGGATGTTGGCAGATACGCAGTATTTT.

This clonotype was seen more than once but under ten times. The J gene is TRBJ1-2, the V gene TRBV19; TRBD1 matches 9 bases. The CDR3 consists of 13 residues. Germline trimming cut 7 bases from V and 7 bases from J; bases unmatched to any gene: 7. Per the germline V gene, CDR1 is LNHDA and CDR2 is SQIVND (reference sequence). The CDR3 coding sequence is TGTGCCAGTACCGCCGGGACAGGGTTTGGCTACACCTTC. Encoded protein: CASTAGTGFGYTF.

This chain joins TRBV11-2 and TRBJ1-2; D might be TRBD1 (6 bases). In germline, CDR1 is SGHAT, CDR2 FQNNGV. This CDR3 is 14 amino acids long. V was shortened by 1 base and J by 7 bases, with 13 bases between the two germline ends. CDR3 in DNA: TGTGCCAGCAGCTTAGGTACAGGGCTTCTTGGCTACACCTTC. It encodes CASSLGTGLLGYTF.

This clonotype was recorded at least ten times. V usage is TRBV5-5 and J usage is TRBJ1-1, with TRBD1 identical over 9 bases. There are 16 residues in the CDR3. Germline CDR1 SGHKS, CDR2 YYEKEE (reference sequence). V gave up 0 bases and J gave up 6 bases; unmatched junction bases: 9. The DNA for the CDR3 is TGTGCCAGCAGCTTGGTAACAGGGGGCATGAGCGCTGAAGCTTTCTTT. Translation: CASSLVTGGMSAEAFF.

This clonotype was recorded a few times. The V and J genes are TRBV7-2 and TRBJ1-5, with a possible D match to TRBD1 (5 bases). Trimming left V 2 bases short and J 5 bases short, with 16 bases between. The CDR3 covers 16 residues. The germline V gene encodes CDR1 SGHTA and CDR2 FQGNSA. This CDR3 is CASSLQLRESHQPQHF. The CDR3 DNA is TGTGCCAGCAGCTTACAGCTCAGGGAGTCGCATCAGCCCCAGCATTTT.

This clonotype was seen more than once but under ten times. The chain employs TRBV2 and TRBJ2-3; perhaps TRBD1 as D (5 bases). Germline V lookup: CDR1 SNHLY, CDR2 FYNNEI. V was shortened by 9 bases and J by 4 bases, with 11 bases between the two germline ends. The CDR3 has 12 amino acids. The CDR3 DNA reads as TGTGCCAGAGGCAGGGCTGCAGATACGCAGTATTTT. Translation gives CARGRAADTQYF.

Concerning this clonotype itself: This may be a read error, as it is one base from a much larger clone. CDR3 sequence (DNA): TGTGCCAGCAGCGTAACCACCGGGGAGCTGTTTTTT. Residues: CASSVTTGELFF. The V call is TRBV9, the J call TRBJ2-2; no clear D. In germline, CDR1 is SGDLS, CDR2 YYNGEE. The V end lost 1 base, the J end lost 4 bases, and 2 bases lay between the germline ends. The CDR3 extends over 12 amino acids.

This clonotype has ten or more counts. This chain connects TRBV7-8 to TRBJ2-6, with a tentative D call TRBD2 (6 bases). The germline CDR1 and CDR2 sequences are SGHVS and FQNEAQ. The CDR3 sequence is 16 residues long. V was trimmed by 5 bases and J by 0 bases, leaving 11 bases between them. The CDR3 DNA sequence: TGTGCCAGCAGCCAGGGACTTTCCTCTGGGGCCAACGTCCTGACTTTC. Its translation is CASSQGLSSGANVLTF. Full variable domain (remainder filled in from reference TRBV7-8 and TRBJ2-6): GAGVSQSPRYKVAKRGQDVALRCDPISGHVSLFWYQQALGQGPEFLTYFQNEAQLDKSGLPSDRFFAERPEGSVSTLKIQRTQQEDSAVYLCASSQGLSSGANVLTFGAGSRLTVL.

This clonotype was seen a few times. The V call is TRBV19, the J call TRBJ2-1; tentatively, D is TRBD2 (5 bases). V shed 3 bases and J shed 5 bases, with 14 bases lying between them. CDR3 size: 15 residues. Germline V lookup: CDR1 LNHDA, CDR2 SQIVND (reference sequence). CDR3 sequence: CASSILADYDNEQFF. The CDR3 DNA reads TGTGCCAGTAGTATTCTAGCTGATTACGACAATGAGCAGTTCTTC.

The chain uses TRBV7-9 and TRBJ2-3; D is ambiguous. The CDR3 contains 15 residues. V was clipped by 1 base and J by 1 base, with 9 bases between them. Germline V lookup: CDR1 SEHNR, CDR2 FQNEAQ (reference sequence). CDR3 loop: CASSLGVTGTDTQYF. For the CDR3, the DNA is TGTGCCAGCAGCTTAGGGGTTACAGGCACAGATACGCAGTATTTT.

This clonotype was seen at least ten times. The chain links TRBV4-3 to TRBJ1-3; the D is unclear. This CDR3 region has 16 residues. The V end was cut by 0 bases, the J end by 0 bases, with 9 bases between. Germline V gene sequence: CDR1 LGHNA, CDR2 YSLEER. The CDR3 reads CASSQDSAYSGNTIYF. The CDR3 nucleotides are TGCGCCAGCAGCCAAGATTCCGCCTACTCTGGAAACACCATATATTTT.

This clonotype was seen repeatedly, ten times or more. This rearrangement joins TRBV2 to TRBJ2-3; D gene unclear. CDR1 and CDR2 (germline): SNHLY, FYNNEI. This CDR3 has 14 amino acids. The ends were cut back, 1 base at V and 2 bases at J, with 7 bases in the middle. In DNA form, the CDR3 reads TGTGCCAGCAGTGAAGTGCGGAACACAGATACGCAGTATTTT. This translates into CASSEVRNTDTQYF. Using reference TRBV2 and TRBJ2-3 for the parts outside the CDR3, the full variable domain is EPEVTQTPSHQVTQMGQEVILRCVPISNHLYFYWYRQILGQKVEFLVSFYNNEISEKSEIFDDQFSVERPDGSNFTLKIRSTKLEDSAMYFCASSEVRNTDTQYFGPGTRLTVL.

This sequence joins TRBV4-3 and TRBJ2-3; D perhaps matches TRBD2 (6 bases). Germline loops: CDR1 LGHNA, CDR2 YSLEER. The CDR3 contains 17 residues. V lost 1 base to trimming and J lost 5 bases, with 19 bases between them. The CDR3 is CASSQVPASDYVDTQYF. DNA for the CDR3: TGCGCCAGCAGCCAAGTTCCGGCTAGCGACTACGTAGATACGCAGTATTTT.

J is TRBJ2-5 and V is TRBV28; tentatively, D is TRBD1 or TRBD2 (6 bases each). The V gene lost 6 bases and the J gene lost 3 bases, with 11 bases spanning the gap. Germline V CDR1 and CDR2: MDHEN, SYDVKM. This CDR3 is 13 amino acids long. The CDR3 sequence is CASRLGGEETQYF. The CDR3 region has the DNA TGTGCCAGCAGGTTGGGGGGCGAAGAGACCCAGTACTTC.

This clonotype was observed many times. This chain connects TRBV7-6 to TRBJ1-5, with D uncertain. Trimming left V 3 bases short and J 1 base short, with 10 bases between. The CDR3 totals 15 residues. From germline, CDR1 is SGHVS and CDR2 FNYEAQ. The CDR3: CASSLEVGSNQPQHF. DNA for the CDR3: TGTGCCAGCAGCTTGGAGGTCGGGAGCAATCAGCCCCAGCATTTT.

This clonotype was seen a handful of times. The V and J genes are TRBV7-8 and TRBJ1-5, with D perhaps TRBD1 (5 bases). CDR3 length: 17 residues. Between the trimmed V and J ends, which lost 1 base and 0 bases, there was a span of 13 bases. Germline V lookup: CDR1 SGHVS, CDR2 FQNEAQ. CDR3 residues: CASSLDIWDYSNQPQHF. CDR3 nucleotides: TGTGCCAGCAGCTTAGACATTTGGGACTATAGCAATCAGCCCCAGCATTTT.